This T cell receptor beta chain was identified in a study of T cells in Graves' hyperthyroidism and ophthalmopathy. Overall study results and limits: Blood held most thyroid clonotypes expanded above 0.001 frequency. Classification by a 13 V-J model distinguished ophthalmopathy from stable hyperthyroidism.

The CDR3 contains 13 residues. The V end was cut by 3 bases, the J end by 6 bases, with 13 bases between. Germline V gene sequence: CDR1 DFQATT, CDR2 SNEGSKA (reference sequence). RNA transcripts served as the template for amplifying TCR beta CDR3 regions. First-round RT-PCR targeting the TCR CDR3 was performed with the HTBI primer set. MiXCR, run by TCRdb on the multiplex PCR reads, gives a single entry per CDR3 protein. The sample holds about 400,000 distinct CDR3 sequences, roughly 14% seen once. This clonotype was seen more than once but under ten times. The target antigen is unknown. The gene calls are TRBV20-1 and TRBJ2-3; maybe TRBD2 (5 bases). The sequenced sample consisted of blood. This clonotype originated in a man between 18 and 29 years old with Graves' ophthalmopathy. CDR3 DNA sequence: TGCAGTGCTAGGCCCCCGGGATCCGATACGCAGTATTTT. Protein: CSARPPGSDTQYF.